The source of this T cell receptor (beta chain) is a study of blood T cells in healthy people across ages. Looking at the study overall: Per two T cells, about one barcoded beta molecule was captured through template switching. General study results and limits: With age, beta diversity per million T cells declined roughly linearly, significantly by 35 to 40. Versus aged donors, long-lived donors had higher diversity and more naive CD4+ cells.

This clonotype was detected ten times or more. The antigen is undetermined. Every sample yielded at least 6.5 million isolated PBMCs. Combining a sample-barcoded 5' primer with a J-beta primer mix, a second PCR ran for roughly 7 to 11 cycles. TCRdb reanalysed the 5' RACE reads using MiXCR and keeps one entry per CDR3 protein. The table includes more than 800,000 distinct CDR3 sequences, 25% to 30% detected once. Sequenced: blood. The sequence derives from a woman of 80 years or more in good health.

The CDR3 DNA reads as TGTGCCAGCAGCCAAGAGGGAGGACGAGGCTACACCTTC. As protein: CASSQEGGRGYTF. This rearrangement joins TRBV3-1 to TRBJ1-2; D is unresolved. V was trimmed by 0 bases and J by 8 bases, leaving 10 bases between them. The CDR3 sequence is 13 residues long. In germline, CDR1 is LGHDT, CDR2 YNNKEL (reference sequence).